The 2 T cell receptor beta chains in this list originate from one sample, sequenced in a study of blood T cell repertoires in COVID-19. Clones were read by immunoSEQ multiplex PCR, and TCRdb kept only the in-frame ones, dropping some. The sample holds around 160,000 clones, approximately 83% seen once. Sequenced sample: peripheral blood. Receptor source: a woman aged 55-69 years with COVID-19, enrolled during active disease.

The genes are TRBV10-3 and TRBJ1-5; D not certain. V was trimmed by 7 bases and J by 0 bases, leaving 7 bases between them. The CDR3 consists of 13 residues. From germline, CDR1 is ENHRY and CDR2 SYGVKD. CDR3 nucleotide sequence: TGTGCCATCACCCGGGATAGCAATCAGCCCCAGCATTTT. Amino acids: CAITRDSNQPQHF.

The CDR3 here is CASSHGTASNQPQHF. CDR3 in DNA: TGTGCCAGCAGTCACGGGACAGCTAGCAATCAGCCCCAGCATTTT. The chain joins TRBV6-2 or TRBV6-3 to TRBJ1-5; 7 bases are a match to TRBD1. The length of the CDR3 is 15 residues. After removal of 5 bases from V and 0 bases from J, the junction contained 4 bases not matched to a gene. In germline, CDR1 is MNHEY, CDR2 SVGEGT.